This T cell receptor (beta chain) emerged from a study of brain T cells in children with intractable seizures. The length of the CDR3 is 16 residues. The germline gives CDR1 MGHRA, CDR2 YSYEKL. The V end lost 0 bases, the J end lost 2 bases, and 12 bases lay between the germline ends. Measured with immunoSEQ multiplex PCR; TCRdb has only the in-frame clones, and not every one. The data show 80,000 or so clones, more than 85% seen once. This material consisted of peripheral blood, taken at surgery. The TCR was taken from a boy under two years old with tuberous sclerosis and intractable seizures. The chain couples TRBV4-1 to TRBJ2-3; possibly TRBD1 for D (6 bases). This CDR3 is CASSQDGYRATDTQYF. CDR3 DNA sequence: TGCGCCAGCAGCCAAGATGGTTACAGGGCCACAGATACGCAGTATTTT.